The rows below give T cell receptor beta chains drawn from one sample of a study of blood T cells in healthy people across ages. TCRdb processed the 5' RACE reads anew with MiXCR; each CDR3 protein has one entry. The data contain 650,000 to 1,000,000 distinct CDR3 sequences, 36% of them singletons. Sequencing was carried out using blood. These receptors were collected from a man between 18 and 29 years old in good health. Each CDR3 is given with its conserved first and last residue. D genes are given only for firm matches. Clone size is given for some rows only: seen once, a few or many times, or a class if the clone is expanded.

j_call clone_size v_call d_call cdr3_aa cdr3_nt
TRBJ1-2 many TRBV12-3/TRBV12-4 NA CASSVHGGLGGYTF TGTGCCAGCAGTGTCCACGGGGGCTTGGGCGGCTACACCTTC
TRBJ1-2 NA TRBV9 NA CASSVEVHPNYGYTF TGTGCCAGCAGCGTAGAGGTTCATCCTAACTATGGCTACACCTTC
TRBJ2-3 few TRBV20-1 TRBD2 CSARASGDTDTQYF TGCAGTGCTAGAGCTAGCGGGGACACAGATACGCAGTATTTT
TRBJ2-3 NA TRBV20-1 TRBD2 CSATGGRVLSDTQYF TGCAGTGCTACGGGGGGGCGTGTTTTGTCAGATACGCAGTATTTT
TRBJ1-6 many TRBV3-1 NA CASSPGPRNSPLHF TGTGCCAGCAGCCCAGGACCTCGGAATTCACCCCTCCACTTT
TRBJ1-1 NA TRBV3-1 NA CASSQERANTEAFF TGTGCCAGCAGCCAAGAACGGGCGAACACTGAAGCTTTCTTT
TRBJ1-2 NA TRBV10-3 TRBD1 CAITTGTGLANYGYTF TGTGCCATCACTACGGGGACAGGGTTAGCTAACTATGGCTACACCTTC
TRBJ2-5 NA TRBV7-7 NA CASSYYHNRGEQYF TGTGCTAGCAGCTACTACCACAATAGGGGTGAGCAGTACTTC
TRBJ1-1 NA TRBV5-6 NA CASSLFGKPELLEAFF TGTGCCAGCAGCTTGTTCGGGAAGCCTGAGTTACTTGAAGCTTTCTTT
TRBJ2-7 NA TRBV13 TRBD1 CASGLAGTGGYEQYF TGTGCCAGCGGCTTAGCCGGGACAGGGGGTTACGAGCAGTACTTC
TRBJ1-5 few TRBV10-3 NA CAISESKGDSNQPQHF TGTGCCATCAGTGAGTCAAAGGGGGATAGCAATCAGCCCCAGCATTTT
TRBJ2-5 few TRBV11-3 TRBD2 CASSLDPSGYKKETQYF TGTGCCAGCAGCTTAGATCCTAGCGGATATAAAAAAGAGACCCAGTACTTC
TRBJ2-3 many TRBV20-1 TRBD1 CSASTGTGEQYF TGCAGTGCTTCCACCGGGACAGGAGAGCAGTATTTT
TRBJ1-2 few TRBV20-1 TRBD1 CTTTRGTEANYGYTF TGCACCACTACTCGGGGGACAGAAGCTAACTATGGCTACACCTTC
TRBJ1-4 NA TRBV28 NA CASTPGTRTNEKLFF TGTGCCAGCACCCCCGGGACGCGCACTAATGAAAAACTGTTTTTT
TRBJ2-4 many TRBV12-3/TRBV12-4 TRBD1 CASSPQGVKAKNIQYF TGTGCCAGCAGTCCCCAGGGGGTTAAGGCCAAAAACATTCAGTACTTC
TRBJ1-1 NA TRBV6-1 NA CASRRTRHQGIYTEAFF TGTGCCAGCAGGCGGACACGCCACCAAGGGATTTACACTGAAGCTTTCTTT
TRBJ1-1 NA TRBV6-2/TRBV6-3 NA CASRSAREAFF TGTGCCAGCAGGTCGGCAAGGGAAGCTTTCTTT
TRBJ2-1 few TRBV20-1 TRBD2 CSARGGGGAPEQFF TGCAGTGCTAGAGGTGGCGGGGGGGCCCCTGAGCAGTTCTTC
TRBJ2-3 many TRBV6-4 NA CASSEGDTQYF TGTGCCAGCAGTGAAGGTGATACGCAGTATTTT
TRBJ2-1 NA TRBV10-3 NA CAIVNSYNEQFF TGTGCCATCGTCAACTCCTACAATGAGCAGTTCTTC
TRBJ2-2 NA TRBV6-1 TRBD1 CASSVITGGGELFF TGTGCCAGCAGTGTAATCACAGGGGGCGGGGAGCTGTTTTTT